The rows below give T cell receptor beta chains drawn from one sample of a study of blood T cell repertoires in COVID-19. Assay used: immunoSEQ multiplex PCR; TCRdb lists only in-frame clones, some missing. The table shows about 80,000 clones, with 85% to 90% occurring only once. The source material was peripheral blood. The receptors shown here come from a woman at least 80 years old with active or convalescent COVID-19. CDR3s include the opening cysteine and the closing phenylalanine or tryptophan. The D gene is left open where the match is weak. Not all rows give a size; the values are once, few, many and, for expanded clones, a class.

>TRBD1|NA|TRBV4-3|TRBJ2-1
TGCGCCAGCAGCCAAGATGGAGGACAGGGGGCGGGTGAGCAGTTCTTC
CASSQDGGQGAGEQFF
>TRBD1|NA|TRBV28|TRBJ1-4
TGTGCCAGTAACCCCGGGACAGGGTATGAAAAACTGTTTTTT
CASNPGTGYEKLFF
>NA|NA|TRBV5-5|TRBJ2-5
TGTGCCAGCAGTTCTGAGGTCGTAGAGACCCAGTACTTC
CASSSEVVETQYF
>TRBD2|NA|TRBV5-4|TRBJ2-1
TGTGCCAGCAGCCCCCGACTAGCGGGGGGAAATGAGCAGTTCTTC
CASSPRLAGGNEQFF
>NA|NA|TRBV9|TRBJ2-3
TGTGCCAGCAGCGTAGACAGGACGTACACAGATACGCAGTATTTT
CASSVDRTYTDTQYF
>NA|NA|TRBV5-5|TRBJ1-2
TGTGCCAGCAGCTTTCCCCCGGGGAGCTACACCTTC
CASSFPPGSYTF
>TRBD2|NA|TRBV6-2/TRBV6-3|TRBJ2-7
TGTGCCAGCAGTTACGGGACTAGCGGGAGGTACGAGCAGTACTTC
CASSYGTSGRYEQYF
>TRBD1|once|TRBV3-1/TRBV3-2|TRBJ2-5
TGTGCCAGCAGCCCGCGGGACAGGAACCAGGAGACCCAGTACTTC
CASSPRDRNQETQYF
>TRBD1|NA|TRBV27|TRBJ2-2
TGTGCCAGCAGCTCTGGGGGACAGGGGACCGGGGAGCTGTTTTTT
CASSSGGQGTGELFF
>TRBD2|NA|TRBV28|TRBJ2-1
TGTGCCAGCAGGGGACTAGCGAGCTCGGGTGAGCAGTTCTTC
CASRGLASSGEQFF
>NA|NA|TRBV12-5|TRBJ1-3
TGTGCTAGTGGTTTCCAGGGAAACTCTGGAAACACCATATATTTT
CASGFQGNSGNTIYF
>NA|NA|TRBV18|TRBJ1-5
TGTGCCAGCTCAGATCAGGGGAGCAATCAGCCCCAGCATTTT
CASSDQGSNQPQHF
>NA|NA|TRBV6-5|TRBJ2-2
TGTGCCAGCGGGGCGGGACTCACCGGGGAGCTGTTTTTT
CASGAGLTGELFF
>TRBD2|NA|TRBV5-1|TRBJ2-5
TGCGCCAGCAGCTTCCTAGCGGGAGAGACCCAGTACTTC
CASSFLAGETQYF
>NA|few|TRBV19|TRBJ1-1
TGTGCCAGTAGTAATGGAGAGACGAACACTGAAGCTTTCTTT
CASSNGETNTEAFF
>NA|NA|TRBV11-2|TRBJ1-4
TGTGCCAGCAGCTTAGATGGGAGGGGCCATAATGAAAAACTGTTTTTT
CASSLDGRGHNEKLFF
>TRBD1|NA|TRBV10-3|TRBJ1-6
TGTGCCATCAGTGAGTCGAGCGTAGGGACAGGGGTCGTAACCCTCCACTTT
CAISESSVGTGVVTLHF
>TRBD1|NA|TRBV7-2|TRBJ2-2
TGTGCCAGCGGACAGGGAAACACCGGGGAGCTGTTTTTT
CASGQGNTGELFF
>TRBD1|NA|TRBV30|TRBJ2-7
TGTGCCTGGAGTACAGGGGTTTCCTACGAGCAGTACTTC
CAWSTGVSYEQYF
>NA|NA|TRBV6-6|TRBJ1-5
TGTGCCAGCAGTTACTTTGTCCAGGGGCGTCAGCCCCAGCATTTT
CASSYFVQGRQPQHF
>NA|NA|TRBV2|TRBJ1-6
TGTGCCAGCAGTGAGTCGCGGTCCGATTCACCCCTCCACTTT
CASSESRSDSPLHF
>NA|NA|TRBV6-4|TRBJ2-7
TGTGCCAGCAGGGTCAGGGGCTCCGACGAGCAGTACTTC
CASRVRGSDEQYF
>NA|few|TRBV7-2|TRBJ2-1
TGTGCCAGCAGCTTAAATTGGAGCGGAGAAAATGAGCAGTTCTTC
CASSLNWSGENEQFF
>NA|NA|TRBV28|TRBJ1-2
TGTGCCAGTACAGGGTTACCTAACTATGGCTACACCTTC
CASTGLPNYGYTF
>TRBD1|NA|TRBV6-2/TRBV6-3|TRBJ1-5
TGTGCCAGCAGTTCTTTGGACAGGATAAGCAATCAGCCCCAGCATTTT
CASSSLDRISNQPQHF
>TRBD2|NA|TRBV2|TRBJ2-5
TGTGCCAGCAGGAGACTAGCGGGAATAGAGACCCAGTACTTC
CASRRLAGIETQYF
>NA|few|TRBV7-6|TRBJ2-2
TGTGCCAGCAGCTTACGCTCGCGGGCGAACACCGGGGAGCTGTTTTTT
CASSLRSRANTGELFF
>NA|NA|TRBV9|TRBJ2-5
TGTGCCAGCAGGGTCAGACAAGAGACCCAGTACTTC
CASRVRQETQYF
>TRBD2|NA|TRBV7-8|TRBJ2-7
TGTGCCAGCAGCCTTGGACTAGCGGGACCGTACGAGCAGTACTTC
CASSLGLAGPYEQYF
>NA|once|TRBV29-1|TRBJ1-2
TGCAGCGCTATAACAGGGAATGGCTACACCTTC
CSAITGNGYTF
>NA|once|TRBV23-1|TRBJ1-5
TGCGCCAGCAGTCAATCTTGGGTGGGAGCTAGACTTGTTCGGAAGAGCTCCAGCAATCAGCCCCAGCATTTT
CASSQSWVGARLVRKSSSNQPQHF
>TRBD1|NA|TRBV28|TRBJ2-7
TGTGCCAGCAGGCTGACAGGGTTCGGGCACGAGCAGTACTTC
CASRLTGFGHEQYF
>TRBD1|few|TRBV28|TRBJ1-5
TGTGCCAGCAGTCAGATAGACAGGGCGTTTCAGCCCCAGCATTTT
CASSQIDRAFQPQHF
>NA|NA|TRBV28|TRBJ1-1
TGTGCCAGCAGTTTCCCCTCGGCAGGGCTTAGGTCTGAAGCTTTCTTT
CASSFPSAGLRSEAFF
>NA|NA|TRBV5-1|TRBJ2-1
TGCGCCAGCAGCTCAGGGACTTTCTACAATGAGCAGTTCTTC
CASSSGTFYNEQFF
>TRBD1|once|TRBV28|TRBJ1-4
TGTGCCAGCAGTTCGGGACAGGGAGAGTCGGGAAAACTGTTTTTT
CASSSGQGESGKLFF
>NA|NA|TRBV15|TRBJ2-2
TGTGCCACCAGCAGGAGGAACACCGGGGAGCTGTTTTTT
CATSRRNTGELFF
>NA|NA|TRBV9|TRBJ2-2
TGTGCCAGCACCTCCGGGACACCGAACACCGGGGAGCTGTTTTTT
CASTSGTPNTGELFF
>TRBD2|NA|TRBV6-2/TRBV6-3|TRBJ2-7
TGTGCCAGCAGTTACCGTCTTGGGACTAGCGGGCCGAGCTCCTACGAGCAGTACTTC
CASSYRLGTSGPSSYEQYF
>NA|NA|TRBV27|TRBJ2-6
TGTGCCAGCAGTTCTCTAAGATCTGGGGCCAACGTCCTGACTTTC
CASSSLRSGANVLTF
>NA|NA|TRBV7-2|TRBJ2-3
TGTGCCAGCAGCTTAGTTGTAGGGGGGGCAGATACGCAGTATTTT
CASSLVVGGADTQYF
>NA|NA|TRBV5-4|TRBJ2-7
TGTGCCAGCAGCTTGGGTGGGGGGTCCTACGAGCAGTACTTC
CASSLGGGSYEQYF
>NA|NA|TRBV15|TRBJ2-1
TGTGCCACCAGCAGGGGGCTACGCAATGAGCAGTTCTTC
CATSRGLRNEQFF
>TRBD1|NA|TRBV24-1|TRBJ1-2
TGTGCCACCAGTGACGATGGGACAGGAGCGGCTGGCTACACCTTC
CATSDDGTGAAGYTF
>NA|NA|TRBV7-9|TRBJ1-1
TGTGCCAGCAGCGCACCGCGGGGGGGCACTGAAGCTTTCTTT
CASSAPRGGTEAFF
>TRBD2|NA|TRBV11-2|TRBJ2-1
TGTGCCAGCAGCTCCTTAGCGGGAGGGTACAATGAGCAGTTCTTC
CASSSLAGGYNEQFF
>TRBD1|few|TRBV7-9|TRBJ1-6
TGTGCCAGCAGCCCGGGACAGGGGGCGCAAAATTCACCCCTCCACTTT
CASSPGQGAQNSPLHF
>NA|NA|TRBV21-1|TRBJ1-5
TGTGCCAGCAACCCGAGACAGAATCCGGATAGCAATCAGCCCCAGCATTTT
CASNPRQNPDSNQPQHF
>TRBD2|NA|TRBV5-5|TRBJ2-5
TGTGCCAGCAGCTTAGCGGGAGCGCAAGAGACCCAGTACTTC
CASSLAGAQETQYF
>TRBD1|NA|TRBV2|TRBJ2-7
TGTGCCAGCAGGTTACCGGGACAGGGGGCAAGGTACGAGCAGTACTTC
CASRLPGQGARYEQYF
>TRBD1|NA|TRBV6-5|TRBJ2-5
TGTGCCAGCCTCGGGGACAGGGGGGAAGAGACCCAGTACTTC
CASLGDRGEETQYF
>TRBD1|NA|TRBV7-8|TRBJ2-2
TGTGCCAGCAGTTGGGACAGGGGAACTGGGGAGCTGTTTTTT
CASSWDRGTGELFF
>NA|NA|TRBV5-1|TRBJ1-4
TGCGCCAGCAGCTTGGGACAACCAACTAATGAAAAACTGTTTTTT
CASSLGQPTNEKLFF
>NA|NA|TRBV12-5|TRBJ2-1
TGTGCTAGTGGTACTCAATCGGGACTGGGAGTTTATGAGCAGTTCTTC
CASGTQSGLGVYEQFF
>NA|NA|TRBV18|TRBJ1-5
TGTGCCAGCTCACCTACAAACAATCAGCCCCAGCATTTT
CASSPTNNQPQHF
>NA|NA|TRBV2|TRBJ2-1
TGTGCCAGCAGTAAGGGCGGGAATGAGCAGTTCTTC
CASSKGGNEQFF
>NA|few|TRBV28|TRBJ1-2
TGTGCCAGCAGCAACTACAGGGCTGGTGGCTACACCTTC
CASSNYRAGGYTF